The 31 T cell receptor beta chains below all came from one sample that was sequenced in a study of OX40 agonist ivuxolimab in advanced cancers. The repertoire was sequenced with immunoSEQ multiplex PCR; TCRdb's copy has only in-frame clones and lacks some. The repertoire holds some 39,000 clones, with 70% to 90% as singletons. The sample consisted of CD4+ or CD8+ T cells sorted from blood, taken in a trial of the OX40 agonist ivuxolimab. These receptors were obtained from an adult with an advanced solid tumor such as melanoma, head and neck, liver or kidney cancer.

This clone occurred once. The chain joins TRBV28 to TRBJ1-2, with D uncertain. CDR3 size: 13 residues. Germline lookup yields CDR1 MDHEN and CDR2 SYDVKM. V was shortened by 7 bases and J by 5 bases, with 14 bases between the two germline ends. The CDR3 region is CASNKTPPYGYTF. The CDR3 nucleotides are TGTGCCAGCAATAAGACACCGCCTTATGGCTACACCTTC.

The CDR3 spells CASSLGLTSSYNEQFF. CDR3 coding DNA: TGTGCCAGCAGTCTGGGACTCACGAGCTCCTACAATGAGCAGTTCTTC. The chain uses TRBV27 and TRBJ2-1, with D perhaps matching TRBD2 (6 bases). The CDR3 sequence is 16 residues long. V was clipped by 5 bases and J by 0 bases, with 14 bases between them. Germline loops: CDR1 MNHEY, CDR2 SMNVEV (reference sequence).

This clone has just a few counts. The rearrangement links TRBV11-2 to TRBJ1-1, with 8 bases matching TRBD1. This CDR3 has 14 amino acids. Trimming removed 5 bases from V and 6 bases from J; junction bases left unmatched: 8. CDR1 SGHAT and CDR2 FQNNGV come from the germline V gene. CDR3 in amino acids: CASSLQGAKAEAFF. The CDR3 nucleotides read TGTGCCAGCAGCCTTCAGGGGGCGAAGGCTGAAGCTTTCTTT.

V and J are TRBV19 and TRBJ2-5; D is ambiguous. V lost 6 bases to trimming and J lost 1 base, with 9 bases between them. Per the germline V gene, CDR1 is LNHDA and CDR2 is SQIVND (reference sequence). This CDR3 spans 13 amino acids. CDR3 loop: CASSISGQETQYF. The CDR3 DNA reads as TGTGCCAGTAGCATTTCAGGCCAAGAGACCCAGTACTTC.

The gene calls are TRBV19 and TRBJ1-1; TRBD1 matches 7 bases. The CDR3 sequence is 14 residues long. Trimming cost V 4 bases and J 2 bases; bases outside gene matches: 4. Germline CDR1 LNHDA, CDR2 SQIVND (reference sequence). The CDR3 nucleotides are TGTGCCAGTAGTAGGGACAGTCGAAACACTGAAGCTTTCTTT. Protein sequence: CASSRDSRNTEAFF.

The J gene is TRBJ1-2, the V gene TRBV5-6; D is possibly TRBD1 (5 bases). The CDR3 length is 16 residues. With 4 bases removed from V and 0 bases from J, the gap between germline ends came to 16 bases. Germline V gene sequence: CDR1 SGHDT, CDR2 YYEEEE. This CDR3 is CASSLLERGTNYGYTF. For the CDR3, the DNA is TGTGCCAGCAGCCTTCTTGAGAGGGGCACTAACTATGGCTACACCTTC.

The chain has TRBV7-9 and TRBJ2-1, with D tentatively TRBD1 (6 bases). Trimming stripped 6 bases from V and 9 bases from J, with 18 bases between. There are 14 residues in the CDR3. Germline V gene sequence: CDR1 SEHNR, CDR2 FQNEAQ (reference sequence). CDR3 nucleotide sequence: TGTGCCAGCAGTCTGCCCCCGGACAGCGGTGAGCAGTTCTTC. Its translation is CASSLPPDSGEQFF.

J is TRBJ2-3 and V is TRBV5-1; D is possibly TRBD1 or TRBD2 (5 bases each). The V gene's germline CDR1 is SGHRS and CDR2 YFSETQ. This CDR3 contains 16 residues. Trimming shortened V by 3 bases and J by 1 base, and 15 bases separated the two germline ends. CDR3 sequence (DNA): TGCGCCAGCAGCTGGGGGTACCGAGGGGGCACAGATACGCAGTATTTT. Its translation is CASSWGYRGGTDTQYF.

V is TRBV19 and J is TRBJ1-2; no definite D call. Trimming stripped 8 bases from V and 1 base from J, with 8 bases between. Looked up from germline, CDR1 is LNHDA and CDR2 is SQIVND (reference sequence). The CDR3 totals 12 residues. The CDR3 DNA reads TGTGCCAGTTCTATATTTAACTATGGCTACACCTTC. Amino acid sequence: CASSIFNYGYTF.

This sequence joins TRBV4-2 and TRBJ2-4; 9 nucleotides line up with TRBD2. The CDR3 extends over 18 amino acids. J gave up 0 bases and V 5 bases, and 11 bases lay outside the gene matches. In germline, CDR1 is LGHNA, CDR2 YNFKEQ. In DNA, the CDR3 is TGTGCCAGCAGCTTGGGCACAATAGCGGGGGTAGCCAAAAACATTCAGTACTTC. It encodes CASSLGTIAGVAKNIQYF.

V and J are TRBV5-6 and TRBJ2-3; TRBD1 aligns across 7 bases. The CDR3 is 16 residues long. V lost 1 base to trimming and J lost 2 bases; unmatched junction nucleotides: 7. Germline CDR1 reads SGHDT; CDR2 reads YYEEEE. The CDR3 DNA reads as TGTGCCAGCAGCTTGATCCTACAGGGGTTCACAGATACGCAGTATTTT. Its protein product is CASSLILQGFTDTQYF.

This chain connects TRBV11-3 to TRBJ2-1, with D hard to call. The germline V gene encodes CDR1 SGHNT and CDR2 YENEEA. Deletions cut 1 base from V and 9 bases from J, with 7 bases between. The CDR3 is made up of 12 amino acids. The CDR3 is CASSLAVPEQFF. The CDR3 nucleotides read TGTGCCAGCAGCTTAGCGGTCCCTGAGCAGTTCTTC.

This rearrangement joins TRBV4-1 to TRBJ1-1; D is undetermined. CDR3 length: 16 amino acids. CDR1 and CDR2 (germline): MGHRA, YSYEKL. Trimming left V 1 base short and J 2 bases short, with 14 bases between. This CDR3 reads CASSQGIQRGNTEAFF. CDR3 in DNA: TGCGCCAGCAGCCAAGGAATCCAACGGGGAAACACTGAAGCTTTCTTT.

CDR3 nucleotide sequence: TGTGCCAGCAGCTTGGTTGGTAGGCGGATACCCTACGAGCAGTACTTC. It yields the protein CASSLVGRRIPYEQYF. The chain recombines TRBV5-7 with TRBJ2-7; no clear D gene. TRBV5-7 is noted as an ORF with a role that remains uncertain. The CDR3 is made up of 16 amino acids. Trimming took 0 bases from V and 2 from J, leaving 15 bases between them.

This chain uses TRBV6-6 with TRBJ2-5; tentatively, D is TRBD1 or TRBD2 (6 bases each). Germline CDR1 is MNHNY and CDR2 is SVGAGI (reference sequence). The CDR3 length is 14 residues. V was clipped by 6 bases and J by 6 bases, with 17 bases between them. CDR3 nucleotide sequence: TGTGCCAGCAGAACGCAGGGGAGGATAAAGACCCAGTACTTC. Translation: CASRTQGRIKTQYF.

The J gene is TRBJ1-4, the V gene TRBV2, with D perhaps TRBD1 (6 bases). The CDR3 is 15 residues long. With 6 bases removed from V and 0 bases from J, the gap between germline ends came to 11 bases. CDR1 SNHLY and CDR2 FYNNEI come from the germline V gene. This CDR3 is CASSKGGATNEKLFF. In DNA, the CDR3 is TGTGCCAGCAGCAAAGGGGGGGCAACTAATGAAAAACTGTTTTTT.

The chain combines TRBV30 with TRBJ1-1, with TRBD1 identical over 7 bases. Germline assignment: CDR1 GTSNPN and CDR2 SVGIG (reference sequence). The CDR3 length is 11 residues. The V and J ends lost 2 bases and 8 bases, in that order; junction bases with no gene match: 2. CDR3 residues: CAWSRGQEAFF. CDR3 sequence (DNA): TGTGCCTGGAGTAGGGGACAGGAAGCTTTCTTT.

The CDR3 loop reads CASSLGTLTYEQYF. The CDR3 DNA is TGTGCCAGCAGCTTAGGGACCCTCACCTACGAGCAGTACTTC. The chain carries TRBV11-2 and TRBJ2-7; D remains unclear. The V gene's germline CDR1 is SGHAT and CDR2 FQNNGV. V was cut by 1 base and J by 2 bases, with 9 bases left in between. CDR3 length: 14 residues.

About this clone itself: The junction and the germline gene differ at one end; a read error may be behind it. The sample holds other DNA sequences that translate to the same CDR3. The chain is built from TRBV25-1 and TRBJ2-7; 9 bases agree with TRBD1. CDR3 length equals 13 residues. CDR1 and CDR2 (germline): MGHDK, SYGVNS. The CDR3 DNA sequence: TGCGCCAGCAGTGGGACAGGGATTTACGAGCAGTACTTC. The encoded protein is CASSGTGIYEQYF.

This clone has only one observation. The CDR3 is CASSRVINEQFF. CDR3 nucleotides: TGTGCCAGCAGCCGAGTTATCAATGAGCAGTTCTTC. The chain recombines TRBV5-8 with TRBJ2-1, with D uncertain. CDR3 length: 12 residues. The V gene lost 4 bases and the J gene lost 6 bases, with 8 bases spanning the gap. Germline V CDR1 and CDR2: SGHTS, YDEGEE. The variable domain in full, completed from reference TRBV5-8 and TRBJ2-1, reads EAGVTQSPTHLIKTRGQQATLRCSPISGHTSVYWYQQALGLGLQFLLWYDEGEERNRGNFPPRFSGRQFPNYSSELNVNALELEDSALYLCASSRVINEQFFGPGTRLTVL.

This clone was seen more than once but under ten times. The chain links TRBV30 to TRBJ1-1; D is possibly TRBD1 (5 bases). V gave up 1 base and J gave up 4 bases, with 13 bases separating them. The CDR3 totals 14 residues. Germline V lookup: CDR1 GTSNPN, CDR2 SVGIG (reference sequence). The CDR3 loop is CAWSEAGASTEAFF. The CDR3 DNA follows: TGTGCCTGGAGTGAGGCCGGGGCGAGCACTGAAGCTTTCTTT.

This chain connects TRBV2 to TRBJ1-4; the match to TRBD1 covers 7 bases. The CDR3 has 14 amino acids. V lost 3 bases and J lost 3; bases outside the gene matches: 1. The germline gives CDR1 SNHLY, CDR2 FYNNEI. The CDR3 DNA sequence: TGTGCCAGCAGTGAGGACAGGTCTAATGAAAAACTGTTTTTT. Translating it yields CASSEDRSNEKLFF.

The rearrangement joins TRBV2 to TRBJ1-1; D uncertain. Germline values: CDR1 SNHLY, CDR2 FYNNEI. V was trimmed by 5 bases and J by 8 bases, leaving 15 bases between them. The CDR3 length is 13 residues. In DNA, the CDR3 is TGTGCCAGCAGTACCTTTCGGGGTTCAGAAGCTTTCTTT. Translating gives CASSTFRGSEAFF.

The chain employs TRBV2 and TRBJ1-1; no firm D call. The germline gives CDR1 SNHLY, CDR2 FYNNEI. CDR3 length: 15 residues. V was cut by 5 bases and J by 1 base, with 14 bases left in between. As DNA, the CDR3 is TGTGCCAGCAGTCCCCCCACAGTGAAGAACACTGAAGCTTTCTTT. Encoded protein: CASSPPTVKNTEAFF.

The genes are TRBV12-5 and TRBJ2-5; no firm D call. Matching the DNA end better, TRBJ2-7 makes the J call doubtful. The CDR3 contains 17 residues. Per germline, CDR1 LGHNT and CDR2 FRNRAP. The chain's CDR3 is CASGLVRPIPFSYEQYF. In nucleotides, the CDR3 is TGTGCTAGTGGTTTGGTACGGCCGATACCTTTCTCCTACGAGCAGTACTTC.

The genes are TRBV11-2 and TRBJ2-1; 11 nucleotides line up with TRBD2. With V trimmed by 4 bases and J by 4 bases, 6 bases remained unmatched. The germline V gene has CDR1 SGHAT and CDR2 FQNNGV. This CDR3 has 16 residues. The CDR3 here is CASSSLAGGWYNEQFF. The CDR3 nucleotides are TGTGCCAGCAGCTCCTTAGCGGGAGGGTGGTACAATGAGCAGTTCTTC.

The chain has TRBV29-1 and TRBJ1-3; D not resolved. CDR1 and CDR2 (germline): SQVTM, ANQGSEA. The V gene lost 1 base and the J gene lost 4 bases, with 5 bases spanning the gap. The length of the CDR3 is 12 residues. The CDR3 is CSVEGWGNTIYF. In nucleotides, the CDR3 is TGCAGCGTTGAAGGATGGGGAAACACCATATATTTT.

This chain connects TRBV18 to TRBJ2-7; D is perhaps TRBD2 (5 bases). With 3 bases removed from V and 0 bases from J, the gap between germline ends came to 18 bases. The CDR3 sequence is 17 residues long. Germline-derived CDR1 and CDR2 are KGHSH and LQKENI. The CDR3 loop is CASSPTAGLYSSYEQYF. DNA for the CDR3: TGTGCCAGCTCACCCACCGCCGGACTGTACAGCTCCTACGAGCAGTACTTC. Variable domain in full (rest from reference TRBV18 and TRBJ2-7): NAGVMQNPRHLVRRRGQEARLRCSPMKGHSHVYWYRQLPEEGLKFMVYLQKENIIDESGMPKERFSAEFPKEGPSILRIQQVVRGDSAAYFCASSPTAGLYSSYEQYFGPGTRLTVT.

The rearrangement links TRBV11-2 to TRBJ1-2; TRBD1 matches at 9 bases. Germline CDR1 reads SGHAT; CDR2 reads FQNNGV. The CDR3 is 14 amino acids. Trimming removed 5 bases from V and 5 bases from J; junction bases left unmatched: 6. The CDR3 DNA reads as TGTGCCAGCAGCACAACAGGGGGCGCTTATGGCTACACCTTC. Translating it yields CASSTTGGAYGYTF. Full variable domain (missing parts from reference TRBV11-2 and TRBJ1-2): EAGVAQSPRYKIIEKRQSVAFWCNPISGHATLYWYQQILGQGPKLLIQFQNNGVVDDSQLPKDRFSAERLKGVDSTLKIQPAKLEDSAVYLCASSTTGGAYGYTFGSGTRLTVV.

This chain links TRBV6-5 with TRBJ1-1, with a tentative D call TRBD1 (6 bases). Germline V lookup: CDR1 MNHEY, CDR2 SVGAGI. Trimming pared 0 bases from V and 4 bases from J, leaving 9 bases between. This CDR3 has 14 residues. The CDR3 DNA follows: TGTGCCAGCAGTTACTCAGGGGGTTTCACTGAAGCTTTCTTT. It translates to CASSYSGGFTEAFF.

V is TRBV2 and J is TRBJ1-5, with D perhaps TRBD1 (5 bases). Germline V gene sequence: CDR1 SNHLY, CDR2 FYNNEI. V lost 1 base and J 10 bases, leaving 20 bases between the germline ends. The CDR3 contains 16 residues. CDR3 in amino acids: CASSEVEDTGQDPQHF. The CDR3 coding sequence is TGTGCCAGCAGTGAAGTGGAGGACACCGGCCAGGATCCCCAGCATTTT.